This T cell receptor beta chain comes out of a study of T cell responses to AZD1222 COVID-19 vaccine. Study-level background: Samples with a second dose at about 4 or about 12 weeks were pooled together. Study-wide results and caveats: Spike-specific TCR breadth and depth were elevated following two AZD1222 doses. Reports say nearly half of spike-specific TCRs go after unmutated variant regions. CD4 TCRs covered the whole spike, strongest at regions 160-218 and 743-854.

Profiling relied on immunoSEQ multiplex PCR, and the TCRdb table lists in-frame clones only, not all of them. The sample includes some 120,000 clones, just under 95% of them seen just once. A note on this clone: What it binds is not known.

CDR1 MNHEY and CDR2 SMNVEV come from the germline V gene (reference sequence). Trimming left V 2 bases short and J 4 bases short, with 11 bases between. The CDR3 loop spans 14 amino acids. This TCR derives from an adult in good health. The source was peripheral blood, collected on day 0 of AZD1222 vaccination. This rearrangement joins TRBV27 to TRBJ1-1, with D tentatively TRBD1 (5 bases). The CDR3 region is CASSLVGALTEAFF. Here the CDR3 DNA reads TGTGCCAGCAGTTTAGTAGGGGCCCTCACTGAAGCTTTCTTT.